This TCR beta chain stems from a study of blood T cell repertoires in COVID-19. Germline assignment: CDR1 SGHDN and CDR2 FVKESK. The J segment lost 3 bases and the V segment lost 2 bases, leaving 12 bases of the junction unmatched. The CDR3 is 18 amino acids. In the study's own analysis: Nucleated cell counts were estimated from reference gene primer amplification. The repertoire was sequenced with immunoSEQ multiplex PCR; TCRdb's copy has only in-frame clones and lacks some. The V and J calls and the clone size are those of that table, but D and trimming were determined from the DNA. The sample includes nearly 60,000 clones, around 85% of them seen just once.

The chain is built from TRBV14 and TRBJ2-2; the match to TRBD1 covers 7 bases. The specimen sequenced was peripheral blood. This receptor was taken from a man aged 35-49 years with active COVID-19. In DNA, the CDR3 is TGTGCCAGCAGCCAACAATTCGGGTCAGGGGGATACACCGGGGAGCTGTTTTTT. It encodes CASSQQFGSGGYTGELFF.